The T cell receptor beta chain described here comes from a study of regulatory T cells in long-lasting Graves disease (dated by TCRdb to the early 2020s). Study-level background: Patients with newly diagnosed Graves' disease had been on antithyroid drugs for under 3 months. Peripheral blood TCR sequencing and RNA sequencing compared persistent Graves' disease patients with newly diagnosed Graves' disease patients. The study took place in China and was registered as a clinical trial. TCR sequencing covered 13 persistent and around 20 newly diagnosed Graves' disease patients, around 35 samples in total. Paper-wide results and their limitations: As a limitation, the authors acknowledged that the small sample size may reduce accuracy. A larger number of public clonotypes was shared among persistent patients (approximately 2,500) than among newly diagnosed patients (over 850). Only peripheral blood was studied, because thyroid tissue, the primary lesion, was inaccessible. Lower TCR Shannon entropy and fewer highly expanded clones were observed in persistent Graves' disease patients than in newly diagnosed patients, which suggested clonal expansion. Only the TCR beta chain was sequenced and analyzed. Preferential use of TRBV28, TRBJ1-2 and TRBJ2-5 was observed in persistent disease, whereas TRBV20-1 and TRBJ2-1 were favored in newly diagnosed disease.

Trimmed from V: 4 bases; trimmed from J: 6 bases; junction bases lacking a gene match: 2. Reading from cysteine to phenylalanine, the CDR3 counts 15 amino acids. Only the CDR3 part of the read is kept: 45 bases, read in frame from the first base. From a lookup of the germline V gene, CDR1 and CDR2 are MNHNS and SASEGT. The sample's time point label, decoded: newly diagnosed GD, antithyroid drugs for less than 3 months. For both TCR sequencing and RNA sequencing, RNA was extracted from PBMCs using TRIzol. Graves' disease was diagnosed according to American Thyroid Association guidelines. Patients for the study were recruited at an endocrinology department in Xi'an, China. From each patient, around 9 milliliters of peripheral blood was collected into an EDTA anticoagulant tube. Ficoll Paque Plus density gradient separation was used to isolate PBMCs, and no additional T cell sorting was done. An Agilent 2100 Bioanalyzer and agarose gel were used to assess RNA quality, and a NanoDrop 2000 was used to measure RNA concentration.

There are many counts of this clonotype. Its cognate antigen has yet to be identified. No much larger clone exists at a distance of one base, and base qualities are not known. Library creation used multiplex PCR. Sequencing instrument: Illumina HiSeq 4000. CDR3 regions were amplified by Arm-PCR with iRepertoire HTBI primers to construct TCR beta libraries. Before sequencing, the PCR products went through gel purification. The paper's data handling went like this. Gene usage analysis of CDR3 amino acid clonotypes used the 62 TRBV and around 13 TRBJ segments found across samples. COPE and FqMerger were used to merge the filtered high-quality paired reads into contigs. BLAST was used to align contigs to IMGT TRBV, TRBD and TRBJ reference genes, and CDR3 was defined according to IMGT. Any clonotype with a frequency above 0.1% was counted as a highly expanded clone. Shannon entropy served as the measure of repertoire diversity, while the Gini coefficient captured V-J evenness. A clonotype found in more than one individual was treated as public. The raw public data were reprocessed by TCRdb itself: fastp quality trimming at Q25, MiXCR clonotype calling, in-frame beta chains only. CDR3 protein sequences are deduplicated, and each keeps its most common genes and DNA. What appears here as the V and J calls and clone size reflects TCRdb's work, not the paper's. A total of approximately 360,000 distinct CDR3 sequences appear in this sample, approximately 12% of them only once. Around 18% of the sample is held by the ten biggest clonotypes.

These sequences were also reported in another study, on T cells in Graves' hyperthyroidism and ophthalmopathy. In that second paper, the authors write: Graves' hyperthyroidism was defined as stable when no progression to ophthalmopathy occurred over 18 months of follow-up. Hyperthyroidism patients were aged 18 to 65 years and newly diagnosed, with disease duration of less than 2 months. Exclusion was applied to patients with uncontrolled infections, other autoimmune diseases, pregnancy or lactation. Diagnoses relied on clinical symptoms, serum thyroxine and TRAb, thyroid ultrasound and orbital computed tomography. The TCR CDR3 was subjected to a first round of RT-PCR using the HTBI primer set and the Qiagen OneStep RT-PCR kit. Blood samples also contained most of the expanded thyroid clonotypes (frequency above 0.001), which suggests that blood repertoires may reflect thyroid immune responses. A 13 V-J signature model separated ophthalmopathy from stable hyperthyroidism, with approximately 87% sensitivity and just under 84% specificity in cross-validation and 80%/75% in testing. During validation, the model predicted progression to ophthalmopathy a median of roughly six months ahead of onset, with 60% to 71% sensitivity and 72.22% specificity. TCR V-J signatures able to tell the groups apart were searched for in a discovery cohort of 95 to 100 patients, of whom around 43 had Graves' ophthalmopathy and roughly 59 had stable Graves' hyperthyroidism. Prospective prediction of ophthalmopathy was tested in an independent validation cohort of 18 to 20 hyperthyroidism patients and some 17 patients who later progressed to ophthalmopathy. The 100 discovery patients were randomly split 7:3 into training and test sets. In addition, the study compared T-cell repertoires in thyroid tissue and in blood from a handful of Graves' hyperthyroidism patients. Once sampling was done, hyperthyroidism patients were given methimazole at a starting dose of 30 mg daily, whereas ophthalmopathy patients were given high-dose intravenous methylprednisolone. The libraries were constructed in a second round of multiplex PCR and then size-selected and purified. Libraries were sequenced paired-end with 100 bp reads on an Illumina HiSeq2000. SOAPnuke was used to process the raw data, removing reads that contained adapters or uncalled bases, had a mean Phred below 15, or lacked an exact match to the constant primer or identifier. High-quality paired reads were merged using COPE v1.2.5, and each unique nucleotide sequence was defined as a clonotype. MiTCR v1.1 was used to align clonotypes to the IMGT TRBV, TRBD and TRBJ reference segments. Only V-J combinations with frequency above 0.0001, covering about 99% of repertoires, were analysed. The TCS score was defined as F50 (clonal expansion) divided by E x V (chaos), with BLOSUM62-based TCRdist calculated between CDR3 peptides within each V-J. Welch's t-statistics and random forest reduced around 550 V-J features to around 14, which were used in a naive Bayes classifier (R e1071). No statistical method was used to fix the sample size in advance, and group allocation was not hidden from the investigators. According to the paper, TCR Vbeta CDR3 sequencing was carried out on about 140 peripheral blood samples, which came from 40 to 45 ophthalmopathy, roughly 75 hyperthyroidism and some 17 progressor patients.

The receptor was isolated from a young woman with Graves disease. Donor details come from another sample of the same person, matched by shared clones. This sequence uses TRBV6-1 and TRBJ2-1; TRBD2 agrees with 14 junctional bases. The sample here was peripheral blood mononuclear cells (PBMCs), taken at new diagnosis, from a patient treated with antithyroid drugs. At the DNA level, the sequence is TGTGCCAGCAGTGTGACTAGCGGGAGGGCCAATGAGCAGTTCTTC. Its protein reads: CASSVTSGRANEQFF.